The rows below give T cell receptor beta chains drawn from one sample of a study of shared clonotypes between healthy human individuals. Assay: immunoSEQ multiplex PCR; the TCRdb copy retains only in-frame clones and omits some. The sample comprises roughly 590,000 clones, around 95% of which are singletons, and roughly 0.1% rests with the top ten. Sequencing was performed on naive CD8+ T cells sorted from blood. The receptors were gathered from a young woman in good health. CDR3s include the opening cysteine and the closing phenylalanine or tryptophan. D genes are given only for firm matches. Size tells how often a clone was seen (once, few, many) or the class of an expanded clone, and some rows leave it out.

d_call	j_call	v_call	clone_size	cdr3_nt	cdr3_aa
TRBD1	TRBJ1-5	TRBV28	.	TGTGCCAGCAGTTTATCGGGACAGGTACTTCAGCCCCAGCATTTT	CASSLSGQVLQPQHF
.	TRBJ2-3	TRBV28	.	TGTGCCAGCAGTTTGATTCCGAACACAGATACGCAGTATTTT	CASSLIPNTDTQYF
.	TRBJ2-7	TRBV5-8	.	TGTGCCAGCAGCTTGGGTAGCGGCAACGAGCAGTACTTC	CASSLGSGNEQYF
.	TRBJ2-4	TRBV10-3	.	TGTGCCATCAGTGTGGGTGCCATTCAGTACTTC	CAISVGAIQYF
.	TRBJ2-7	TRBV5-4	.	TGTGCCAGCAACATGGGCCCTAGCGCAAGCTCCTACGAGCAGTACTTC	CASNMGPSASSYEQYF
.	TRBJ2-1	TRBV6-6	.	TGTGCCAGCAGTTACTCGGAGAGGTACAATGAGCAGTTCTTC	CASSYSERYNEQFF
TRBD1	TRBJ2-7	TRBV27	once	TGTGCCAGCAGTATCGGGACAGTCGAGTACTTC	CASSIGTVEYF
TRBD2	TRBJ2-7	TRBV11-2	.	TGTGCCAGCAGCGGGGGCACTAGCGGGGGGTACGAGCAGTACTTC	CASSGGTSGGYEQYF
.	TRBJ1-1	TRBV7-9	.	TGTGCCAGCAGCTTCGGACCGGTTGAAGCTTTCTTT	CASSFGPVEAFF
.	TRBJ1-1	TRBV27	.	TGTGCCAGCAGTTTAGGAGGTGGGGCAGGGCAATTCTTT	CASSLGGGAGQFF
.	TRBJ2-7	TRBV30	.	TGTGCCTGGAACAGAGACTACTACGAGCAGTACTTC	CAWNRDYYEQYF
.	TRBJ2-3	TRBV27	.	TGTGCCAGCAGTCCGATTGAGGCCCCGGGCCCAGATACGCAGTATTTT	CASSPIEAPGPDTQYF
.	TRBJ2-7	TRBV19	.	TGTGCCAGTAGTATACGGACAGTATCCAACGAGCAGTACTTC	CASSIRTVSNEQYF
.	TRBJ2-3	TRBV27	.	TGTGCCAGCAGTTTATTTCTGCAGGGGCCAGATACGCAGTATTTT	CASSLFLQGPDTQYF
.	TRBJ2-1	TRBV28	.	TGTGCCAGCAGCTATTACAATGAGCAGTTCTTC	CASSYYNEQFF
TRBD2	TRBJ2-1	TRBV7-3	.	TGTGCCAGCAGCTTAAGGACTAGGGACAATGAGCAGTTCTTC	CASSLRTRDNEQFF
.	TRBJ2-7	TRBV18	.	TGTGCCAGCTCACCACTCGAGACGGACTCCTACGAGCAGTACTTC	CASSPLETDSYEQYF
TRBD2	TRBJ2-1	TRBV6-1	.	TGTGCCAGCAGTGATCTAACTAGCGGGAGTGATGAGCAGTTCTTC	CASSDLTSGSDEQFF
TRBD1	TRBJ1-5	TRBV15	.	TGTGCCACCAGCGGGGGACAGGTTAGCAATCAGCCCCAGCATTTT	CATSGGQVSNQPQHF
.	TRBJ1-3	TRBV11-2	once	TGTGCCAGCAGCTTATCCTTATTCTCTGGAAACACCATATATTTT	CASSLSLFSGNTIYF